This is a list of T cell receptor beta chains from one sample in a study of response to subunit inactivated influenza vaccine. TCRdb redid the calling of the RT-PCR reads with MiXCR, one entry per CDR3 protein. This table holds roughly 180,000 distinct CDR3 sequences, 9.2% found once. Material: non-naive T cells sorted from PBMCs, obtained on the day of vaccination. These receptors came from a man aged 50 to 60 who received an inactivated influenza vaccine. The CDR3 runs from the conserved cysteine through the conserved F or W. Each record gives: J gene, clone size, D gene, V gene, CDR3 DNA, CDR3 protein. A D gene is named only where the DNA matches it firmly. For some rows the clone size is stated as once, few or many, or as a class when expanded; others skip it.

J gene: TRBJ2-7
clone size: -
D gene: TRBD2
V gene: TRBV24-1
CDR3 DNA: TGTGCCACCAGTGATGGAGGGAGGGCCGGCGAGCAGTACTTC
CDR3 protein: CATSDGGRAGEQYF

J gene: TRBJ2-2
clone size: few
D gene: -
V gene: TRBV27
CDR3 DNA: TGTGCCAGCAGTTTAAACGGGGTCCGGGAGCTGTTTTTT
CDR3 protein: CASSLNGVRELFF

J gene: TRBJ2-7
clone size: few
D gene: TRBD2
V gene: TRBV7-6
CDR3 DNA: TGTGCCAGCAGCTTAAGCGGGACTATAGCTGCCTACGAGCAGTACTTC
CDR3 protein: CASSLSGTIAAYEQYF

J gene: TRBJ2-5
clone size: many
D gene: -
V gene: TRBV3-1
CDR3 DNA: TGTGCCAGCAGCTCAGGGGGAGGGCAAGAGACCCAGTACTTC
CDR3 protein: CASSSGGGQETQYF

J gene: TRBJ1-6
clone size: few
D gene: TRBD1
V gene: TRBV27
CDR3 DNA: TGTGCCAGCAAAGGACCGGGACAGAATTCACCCCTCCACTTT
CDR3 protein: CASKGPGQNSPLHF

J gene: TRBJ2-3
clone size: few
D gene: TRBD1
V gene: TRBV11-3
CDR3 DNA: TGTGCCAGCAGCCTAACGCAGGGGGAAGCGCAGTATTTT
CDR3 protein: CASSLTQGEAQYF

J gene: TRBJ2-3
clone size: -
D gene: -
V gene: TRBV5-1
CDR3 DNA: TGCGCCAGCAGCTTGGCCAACGGGGTCGCGGCCGCCTCCACAGATACGCAGTATTTT
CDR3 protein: CASSLANGVAAASTDTQYF

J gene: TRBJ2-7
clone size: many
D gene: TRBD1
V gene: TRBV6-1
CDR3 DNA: TGTGCCAGCAGCAACGACAGGGGGGCCTACGAGCAGTACTTC
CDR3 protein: CASSNDRGAYEQYF

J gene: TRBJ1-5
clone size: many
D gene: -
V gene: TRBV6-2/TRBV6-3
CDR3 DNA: TGTGCCAGCAGACGAACACAGCTTCAGCCCCAGCATTTT
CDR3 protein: CASRRTQLQPQHF

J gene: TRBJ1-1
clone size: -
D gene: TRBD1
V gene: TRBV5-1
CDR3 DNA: TGCGCCAGCAGCCCCACAGGGGGGAGCCTTGAAGCTTTCTTT
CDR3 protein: CASSPTGGSLEAFF

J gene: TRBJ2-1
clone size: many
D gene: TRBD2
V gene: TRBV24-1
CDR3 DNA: TGTGCCACCAGTGATAGCGGGACTAGCGGGATGGGGGAGCAGTTCTTC
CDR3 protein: CATSDSGTSGMGEQFF

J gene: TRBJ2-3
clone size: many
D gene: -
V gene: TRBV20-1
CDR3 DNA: TGCAGTGCTAGAATTCCTAGCACAGATACGCAGTATTTT
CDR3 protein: CSARIPSTDTQYF

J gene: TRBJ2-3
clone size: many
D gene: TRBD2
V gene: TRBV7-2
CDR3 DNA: TGTGCCAGTAAGGTTGGGAGGGGCACAGATACGCAGTATTTT
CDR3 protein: CASKVGRGTDTQYF

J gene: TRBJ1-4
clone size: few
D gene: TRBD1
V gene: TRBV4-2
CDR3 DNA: TGTGCCAGCAGCCCGGACAGGAACAACGAAAAACTGTTTTTT
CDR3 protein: CASSPDRNNEKLFF

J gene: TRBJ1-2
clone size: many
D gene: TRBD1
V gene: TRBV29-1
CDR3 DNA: TGCAGCGTAGGGGACAGGAACTATGGCTACACCTTC
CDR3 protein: CSVGDRNYGYTF

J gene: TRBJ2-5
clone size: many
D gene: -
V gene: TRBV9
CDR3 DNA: TGTGCCAGCAGCGTCCGGGATGGCCAATTGGAGACCCAGTACTTC
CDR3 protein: CASSVRDGQLETQYF

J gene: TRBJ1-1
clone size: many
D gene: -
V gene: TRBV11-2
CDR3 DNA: TGTGCCAGCAGCTTCGGCAGGTTAAGTGACACTGAAGCTTTCTTT
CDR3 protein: CASSFGRLSDTEAFF

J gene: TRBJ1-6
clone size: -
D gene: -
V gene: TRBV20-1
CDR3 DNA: TGCAGTGCTAGAGACAGGCTTTTGGGGAATTCACCCCTCCACTTT
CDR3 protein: CSARDRLLGNSPLHF

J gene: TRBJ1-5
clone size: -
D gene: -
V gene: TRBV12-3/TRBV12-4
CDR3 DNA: TGTGCCAGCAGCTCAGGGGACAATCAGCCCCAGCATTTT
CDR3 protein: CASSSGDNQPQHF

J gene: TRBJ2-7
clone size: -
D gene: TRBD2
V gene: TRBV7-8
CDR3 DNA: TGTGCCAGCAGCTCTCCTGGCGGGAGGGCCCCCTACGAGCAGTACTTC
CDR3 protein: CASSSPGGRAPYEQYF

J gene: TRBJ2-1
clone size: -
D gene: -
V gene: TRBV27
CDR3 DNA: TGTGCCAGCAGATCCGTCGGGATCAATTACAATGAGCAGTTCTTC
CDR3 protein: CASRSVGINYNEQFF

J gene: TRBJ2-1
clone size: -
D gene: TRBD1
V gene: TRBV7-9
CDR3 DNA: TGTGCCAGCAGCTCGCCGGGACAGGGGCTTTACAATGAGCAGTTCTTC
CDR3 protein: CASSSPGQGLYNEQFF

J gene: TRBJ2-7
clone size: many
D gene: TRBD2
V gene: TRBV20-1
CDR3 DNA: TGCAGTGCGTCGGGACTTTCGGGGGGCGAGCAGTACTTC
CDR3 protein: CSASGLSGGEQYF

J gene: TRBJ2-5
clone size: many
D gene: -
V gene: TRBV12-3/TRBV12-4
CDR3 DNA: TGTGCCAGCAGTTTAGTGGGCAGGGTAGAGACCCAGTACTTC
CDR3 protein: CASSLVGRVETQYF

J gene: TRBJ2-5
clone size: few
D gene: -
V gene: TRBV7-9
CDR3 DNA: TGTGCCAGCAGCTCCCGACTAGAATCGCAAGAGACCCAGTACTTC
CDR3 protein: CASSSRLESQETQYF

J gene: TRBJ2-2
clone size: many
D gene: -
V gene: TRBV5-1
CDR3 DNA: TGCGCCAGCAGCTTGGAGCGGGTTGGCTTGTCTTATAACACCGGGGAGCTGTTTTTT
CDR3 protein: CASSLERVGLSYNTGELFF

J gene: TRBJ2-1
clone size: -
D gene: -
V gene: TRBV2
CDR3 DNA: TGTGCCAGCAGAAGGACAGACAACTCCTACAATGAGCAGTTCTTC
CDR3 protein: CASRRTDNSYNEQFF

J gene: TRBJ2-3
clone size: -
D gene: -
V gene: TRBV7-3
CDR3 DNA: TGTGCCAGCAGCTCGAGATCTAGCACAGATACGCAGTATTTT
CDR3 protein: CASSSRSSTDTQYF

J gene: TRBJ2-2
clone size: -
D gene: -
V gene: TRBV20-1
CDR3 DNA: TGCAGTGCTAGTGTCCAGCGTGGCACCGGGGAGCTGTTTTTT
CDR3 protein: CSASVQRGTGELFF

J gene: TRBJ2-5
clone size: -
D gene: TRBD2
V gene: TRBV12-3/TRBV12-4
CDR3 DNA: TGTGCCAGCAGCCCCCCAGGGCTAGCGGACCAAGAGACCCAGTACTTC
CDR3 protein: CASSPPGLADQETQYF

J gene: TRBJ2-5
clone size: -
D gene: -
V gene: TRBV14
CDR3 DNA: TGTGCCAGCAGCCAAGGAGTGACCCAGTACTTC
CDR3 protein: CASSQGVTQYF

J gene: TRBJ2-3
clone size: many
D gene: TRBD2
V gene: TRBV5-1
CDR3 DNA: TGCGCCAGCAGCTCGACTAGCGCCGTGGTCACAGATACGCAGTATTTT
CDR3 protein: CASSSTSAVVTDTQYF

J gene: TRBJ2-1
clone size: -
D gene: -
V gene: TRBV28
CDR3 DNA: TGTGCCAGCTTGGGGGGGCTTATCGGTGAGCAGTTCTTC
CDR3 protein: CASLGGLIGEQFF

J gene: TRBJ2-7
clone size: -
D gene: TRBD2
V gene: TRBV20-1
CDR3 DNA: TGCAGGGCCTTTAGCGGGAGCTACGAGCAGTACTTC
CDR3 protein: CRAFSGSYEQYF

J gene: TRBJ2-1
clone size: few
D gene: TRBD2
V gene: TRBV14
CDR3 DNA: TGTGCCAGCAGGAAGACTAGCGGGTCATACAATGAGCAGTTCTTC
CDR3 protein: CASRKTSGSYNEQFF

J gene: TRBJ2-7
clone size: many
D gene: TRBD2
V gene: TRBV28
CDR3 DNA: TGTGCCAGCAGCGCAACTAGCGGGAGATTCCCCTACGAGCAGTACTTC
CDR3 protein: CASSATSGRFPYEQYF

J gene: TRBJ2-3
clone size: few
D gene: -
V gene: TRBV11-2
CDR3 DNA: TGTGCCAGCAGCGAAGCCGGGACCCGCACAGATACGCAGTATTTT
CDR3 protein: CASSEAGTRTDTQYF

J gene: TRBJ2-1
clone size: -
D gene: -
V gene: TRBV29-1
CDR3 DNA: TGCAGCGTTCGGGTAGTTTACAATGAGCAGTTCTTC
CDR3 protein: CSVRVVYNEQFF

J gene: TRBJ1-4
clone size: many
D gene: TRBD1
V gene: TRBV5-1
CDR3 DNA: TGCGCCAGCAGCGCGCGGACAGGGAATGAAAAACTGTTTTTT
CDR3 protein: CASSARTGNEKLFF

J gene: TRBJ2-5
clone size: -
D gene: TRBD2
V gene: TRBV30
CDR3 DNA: TGTGCCTGGTTCGACAGGAGCTCCGCGGGGGGGACCCAGTACTTC
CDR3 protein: CAWFDRSSAGGTQYF

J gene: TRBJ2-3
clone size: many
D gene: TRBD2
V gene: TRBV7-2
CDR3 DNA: TGTGCCAGCAGCTTAGCCCCTAGCGGGGGGGGCACAGATACGCAGTATTTT
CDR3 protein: CASSLAPSGGGTDTQYF

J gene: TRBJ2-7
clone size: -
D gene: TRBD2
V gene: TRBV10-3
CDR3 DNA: TGTGCCATCAGTGAGCGGGGACTAGAGGGATACGAGCAGTACTTC
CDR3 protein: CAISERGLEGYEQYF

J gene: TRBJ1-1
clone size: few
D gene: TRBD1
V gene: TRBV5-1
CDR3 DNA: TGCGCCAGCAGCACCTCGCGGACAGGGGTGAGAGCTTTCTTT
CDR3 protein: CASSTSRTGVRAFF

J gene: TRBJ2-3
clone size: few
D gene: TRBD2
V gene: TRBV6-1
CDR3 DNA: TGTGCCAGCAGTGAAACGGCGGGAGCGTATACGCAGTATTTT
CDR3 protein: CASSETAGAYTQYF

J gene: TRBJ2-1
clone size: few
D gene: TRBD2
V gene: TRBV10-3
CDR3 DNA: TGTGCCACTAGGGGGGGGCGGGAGGCCTACAATGAGCAGTTCTTC
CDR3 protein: CATRGGREAYNEQFF

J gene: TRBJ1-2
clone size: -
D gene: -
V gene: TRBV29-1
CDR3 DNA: TGCAGCGTGGAGGCGACAGGACGTAACTATGGCTACACCTTC
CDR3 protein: CSVEATGRNYGYTF

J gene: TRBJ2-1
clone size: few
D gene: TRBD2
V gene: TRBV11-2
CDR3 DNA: TGTGCCAGCAGCCTTACTAGCGGGAGGGCGTTCTTC
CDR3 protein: CASSLTSGRAFF

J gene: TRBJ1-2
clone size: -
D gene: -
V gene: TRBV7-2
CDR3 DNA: TGTGCCAGCAGCTTAAGGTGGGGGCAGAACTATGGCTACACCTTC
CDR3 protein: CASSLRWGQNYGYTF

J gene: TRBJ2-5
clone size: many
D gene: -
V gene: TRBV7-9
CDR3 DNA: TGTGCCACCGGACGCGAGACCCAGTACTTC
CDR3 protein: CATGRETQYF

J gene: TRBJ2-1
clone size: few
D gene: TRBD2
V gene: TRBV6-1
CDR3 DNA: TGTGCCAGCAGTGGGGTAACTAGCGGGAGTAACGATGAGCAGTTCTTC
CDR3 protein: CASSGVTSGSNDEQFF

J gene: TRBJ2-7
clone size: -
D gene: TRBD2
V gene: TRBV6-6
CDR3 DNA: TGTGCCAGCGGAGTCGGGGGGGCCTACGAGCAGTACTTC
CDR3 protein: CASGVGGAYEQYF

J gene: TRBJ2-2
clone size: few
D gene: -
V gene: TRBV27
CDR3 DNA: TGTGCCAGCAGCCCGACAATCGGACGTGTGGCCAACACCGGGGAGCTGTTTTTT
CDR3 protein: CASSPTIGRVANTGELFF

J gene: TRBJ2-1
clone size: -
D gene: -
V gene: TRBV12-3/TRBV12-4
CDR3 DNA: TGTGCCAGCAGTTTAAACTATTACAATGAGCAGTTCTTC
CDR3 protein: CASSLNYYNEQFF